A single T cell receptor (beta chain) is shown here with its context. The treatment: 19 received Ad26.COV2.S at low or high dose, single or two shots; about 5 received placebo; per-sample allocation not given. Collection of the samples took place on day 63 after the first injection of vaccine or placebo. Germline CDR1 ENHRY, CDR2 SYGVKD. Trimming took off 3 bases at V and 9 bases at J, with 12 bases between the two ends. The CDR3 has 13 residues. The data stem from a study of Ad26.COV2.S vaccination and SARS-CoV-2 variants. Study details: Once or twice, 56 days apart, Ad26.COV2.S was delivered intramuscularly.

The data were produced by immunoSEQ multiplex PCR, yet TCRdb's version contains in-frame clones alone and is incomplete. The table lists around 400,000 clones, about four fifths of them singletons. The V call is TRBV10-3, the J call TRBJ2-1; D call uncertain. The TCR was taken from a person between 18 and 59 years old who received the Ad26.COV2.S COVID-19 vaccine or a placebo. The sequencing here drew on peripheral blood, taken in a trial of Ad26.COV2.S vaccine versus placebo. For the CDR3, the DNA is TGTGCCATCAGTGAAAATCTGGATGTTGAGCAGTTCTTC. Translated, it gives CAISENLDVEQFF.